This TCR beta chain derives from a study of response to subunit inactivated influenza vaccine. General study points: Every seasonal influenza vaccination brings in few new T cells, the authors suggested.

TCRdb reprocessed the RT-PCR reads with MiXCR, giving one entry per CDR3 protein. Here the sample spans roughly 700,000 distinct CDR3 sequences, 14% being singletons. This clonotype was found a few times. Its antigen is unidentified. The clonotype was recovered from a middle-aged man who received an inactivated influenza vaccine. The sequencing here drew on PBMCs from blood, taken 14 to 15 days before vaccination.

This chain's CDR3 is CASSVNPGEKLFF. CDR3 nucleotide sequence: TGCGCCAGCAGCGTAAATCCCGGAGAAAAACTGTTTTTT. This chain uses TRBV4-1 with TRBJ1-4; D uncertain. The V end was cut by 5 bases, the J end by 8 bases, with 12 bases between. CDR3 length: 13 residues. Per the germline V gene, CDR1 is MGHRA and CDR2 is YSYEKL.